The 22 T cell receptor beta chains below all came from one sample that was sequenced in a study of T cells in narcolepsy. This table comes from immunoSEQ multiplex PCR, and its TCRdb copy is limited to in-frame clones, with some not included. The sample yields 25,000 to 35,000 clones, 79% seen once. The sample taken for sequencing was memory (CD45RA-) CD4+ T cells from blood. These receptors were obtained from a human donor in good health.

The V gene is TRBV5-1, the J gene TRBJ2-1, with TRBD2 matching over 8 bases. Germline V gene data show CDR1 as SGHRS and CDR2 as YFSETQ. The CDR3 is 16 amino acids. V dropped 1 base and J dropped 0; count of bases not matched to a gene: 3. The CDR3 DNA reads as TGCGCCAGCAGCTTGCCCGGGACTAGCTCCTACAATGAGCAGTTCTTC. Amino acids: CASSLPGTSSYNEQFF. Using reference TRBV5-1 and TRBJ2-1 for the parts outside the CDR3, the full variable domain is KAGVTQTPRYLIKTRGQQVTLSCSPISGHRSVSWYQQTPGQGLQFLFEYFSETQRNKGNFPGRFSGRQFSNSRSEMNVSTLELGDSALYLCASSLPGTSSYNEQFFGPGTRLTVL.

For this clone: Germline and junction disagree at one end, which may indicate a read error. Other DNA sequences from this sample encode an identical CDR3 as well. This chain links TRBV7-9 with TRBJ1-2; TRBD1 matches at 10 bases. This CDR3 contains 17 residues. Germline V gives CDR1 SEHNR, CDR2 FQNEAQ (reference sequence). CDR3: CASSLAPGQGFNYGYTF. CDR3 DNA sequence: TGTGCCAGCAGCTTGGCCCCGGGACAGGGGTTTAACTACGGCTACACCTTC.

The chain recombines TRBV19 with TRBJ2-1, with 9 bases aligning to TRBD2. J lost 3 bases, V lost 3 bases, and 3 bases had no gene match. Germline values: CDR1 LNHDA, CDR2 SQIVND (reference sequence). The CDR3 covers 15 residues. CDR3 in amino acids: CASSIPAGGYNEQFF. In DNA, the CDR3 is TGTGCCAGTAGTATCCCAGCGGGGGGCTACAATGAGCAGTTCTTC.

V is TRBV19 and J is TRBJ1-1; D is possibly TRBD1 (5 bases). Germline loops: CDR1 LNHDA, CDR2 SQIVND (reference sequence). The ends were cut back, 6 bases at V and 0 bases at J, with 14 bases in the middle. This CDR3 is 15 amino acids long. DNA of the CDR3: TGTGCCAGTAGCCCCCTAGGGGCACTGAACACTGAAGCTTTCTTT. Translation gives CASSPLGALNTEAFF.

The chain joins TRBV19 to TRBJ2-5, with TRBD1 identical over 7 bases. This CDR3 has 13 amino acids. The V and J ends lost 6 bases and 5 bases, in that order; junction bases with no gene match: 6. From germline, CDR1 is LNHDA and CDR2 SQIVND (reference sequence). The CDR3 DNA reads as TGTGCCAGTAGCGAAGGGGGCCGGGAGACCCAGTACTTC. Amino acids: CASSEGGRETQYF.

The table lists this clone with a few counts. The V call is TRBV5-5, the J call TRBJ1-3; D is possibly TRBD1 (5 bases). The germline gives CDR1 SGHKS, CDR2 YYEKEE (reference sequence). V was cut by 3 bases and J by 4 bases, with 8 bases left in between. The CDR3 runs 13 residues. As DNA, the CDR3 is TGTGCCAGCAGCTGGGGGGACGGAAACACCATATATTTT. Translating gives CASSWGDGNTIYF.

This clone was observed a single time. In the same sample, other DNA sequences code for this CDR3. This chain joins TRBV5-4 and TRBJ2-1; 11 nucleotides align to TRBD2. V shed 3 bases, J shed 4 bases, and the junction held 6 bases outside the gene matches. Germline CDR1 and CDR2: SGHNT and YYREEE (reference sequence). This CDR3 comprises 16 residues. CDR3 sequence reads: CASSWGLAGGYNEQFF. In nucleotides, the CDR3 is TGTGCCAGCAGCTGGGGGCTAGCGGGGGGATACAATGAGCAGTTCTTC.

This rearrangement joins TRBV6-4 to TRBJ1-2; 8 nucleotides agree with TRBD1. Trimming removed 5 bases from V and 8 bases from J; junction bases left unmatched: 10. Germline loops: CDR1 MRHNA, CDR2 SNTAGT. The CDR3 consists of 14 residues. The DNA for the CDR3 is TGTGCCAGCAGTTACAACGAGGACAGGGACGGCTACACCTTC. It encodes CASSYNEDRDGYTF.

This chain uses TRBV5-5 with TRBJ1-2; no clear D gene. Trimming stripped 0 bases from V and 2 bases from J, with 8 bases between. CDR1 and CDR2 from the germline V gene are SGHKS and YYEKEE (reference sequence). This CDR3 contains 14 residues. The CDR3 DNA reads TGTGCCAGCAGCTTGGATAGGGTAAACTATGGCTACACCTTC. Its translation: CASSLDRVNYGYTF.

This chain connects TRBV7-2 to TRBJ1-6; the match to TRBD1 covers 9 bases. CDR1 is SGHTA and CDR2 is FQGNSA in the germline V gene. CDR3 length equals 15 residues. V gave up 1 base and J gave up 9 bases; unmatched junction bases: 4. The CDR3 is CASSLGQGGVSPLHF. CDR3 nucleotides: TGTGCCAGCAGCTTAGGACAGGGGGGCGTTTCACCCCTCCACTTT.

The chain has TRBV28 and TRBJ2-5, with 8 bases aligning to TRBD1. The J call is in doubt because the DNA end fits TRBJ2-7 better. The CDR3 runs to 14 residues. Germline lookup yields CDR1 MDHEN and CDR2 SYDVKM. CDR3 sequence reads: CASSAGQGPYEQYF. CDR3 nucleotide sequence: TGTGCCAGCAGTGCCGGACAGGGACCCTACGAGCAGTACTTC.

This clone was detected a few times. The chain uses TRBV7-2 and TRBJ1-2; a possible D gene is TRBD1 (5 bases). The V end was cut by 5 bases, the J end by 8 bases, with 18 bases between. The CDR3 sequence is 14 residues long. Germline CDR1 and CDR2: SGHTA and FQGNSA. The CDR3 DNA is TGTGCCAGCAGCACCATGCAACGGGGACGAGGCTACACCTTC. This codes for CASSTMQRGRGYTF. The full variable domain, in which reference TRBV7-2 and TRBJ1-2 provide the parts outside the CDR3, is GAGVSQSPSNKVTEKGKDVELRCDPISGHTALYWYRQSLGQGLEFLIYFQGNSAPDKSGLPSDRFSAERTGGSVSTLTIQRTQQEDSAVYLCASSTMQRGRGYTFGSGTRLTVV.

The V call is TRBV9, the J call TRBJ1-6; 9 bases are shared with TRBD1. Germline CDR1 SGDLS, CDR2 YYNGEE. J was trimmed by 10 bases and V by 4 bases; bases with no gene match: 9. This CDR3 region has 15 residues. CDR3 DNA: TGTGCCAGCAGCCCTACCGGGACAGGGCGCTCACCCCTCCACTTT. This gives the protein CASSPTGTGRSPLHF.

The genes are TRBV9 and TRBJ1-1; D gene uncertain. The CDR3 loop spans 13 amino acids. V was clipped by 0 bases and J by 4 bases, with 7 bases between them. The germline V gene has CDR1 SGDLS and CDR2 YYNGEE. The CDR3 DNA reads TGTGCCAGCAGCGTAGGAGTAGGCACTGAAGCTTTCTTT. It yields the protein CASSVGVGTEAFF.

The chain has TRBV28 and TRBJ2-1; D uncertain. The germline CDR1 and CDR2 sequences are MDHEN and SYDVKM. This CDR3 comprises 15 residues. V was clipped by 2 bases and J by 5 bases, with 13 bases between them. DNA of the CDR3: TGTGCCAGCAGTTTACTGTTCGGCGGTAACAATGAGCAGTTCTTC. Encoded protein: CASSLLFGGNNEQFF. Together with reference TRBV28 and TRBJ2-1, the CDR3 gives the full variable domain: DVKVTQSSRYLVKRTGEKVFLECVQDMDHENMFWYRQDPGLGLRLIYFSYDVKMKEKGDIPEGYSVSREKKERFSLILESASTNQTSMYLCASSLLFGGNNEQFFGPGTRLTVL.

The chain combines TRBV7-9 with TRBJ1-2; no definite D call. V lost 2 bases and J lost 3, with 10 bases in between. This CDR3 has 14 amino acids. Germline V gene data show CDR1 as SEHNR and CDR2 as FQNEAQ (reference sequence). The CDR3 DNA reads TGTGCCAGCAGCTTACGGGGTGAGGACTATGGCTACACCTTC. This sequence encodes CASSLRGEDYGYTF.

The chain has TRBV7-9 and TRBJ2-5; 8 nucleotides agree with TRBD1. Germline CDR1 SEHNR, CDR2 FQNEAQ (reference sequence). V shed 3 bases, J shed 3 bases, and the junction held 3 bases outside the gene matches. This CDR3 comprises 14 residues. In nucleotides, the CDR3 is TGTGCCAGCAGCTTCTGGACAGGGAAAGAGACCCAGTACTTC. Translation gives CASSFWTGKETQYF.

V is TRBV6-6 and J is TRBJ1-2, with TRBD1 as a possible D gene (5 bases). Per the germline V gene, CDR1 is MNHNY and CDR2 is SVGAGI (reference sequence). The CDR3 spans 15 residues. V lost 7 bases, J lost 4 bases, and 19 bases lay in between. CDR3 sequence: CASTGDWGRGYGYTF. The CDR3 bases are TGTGCCAGCACCGGGGATTGGGGACGAGGCTATGGCTACACCTTC.

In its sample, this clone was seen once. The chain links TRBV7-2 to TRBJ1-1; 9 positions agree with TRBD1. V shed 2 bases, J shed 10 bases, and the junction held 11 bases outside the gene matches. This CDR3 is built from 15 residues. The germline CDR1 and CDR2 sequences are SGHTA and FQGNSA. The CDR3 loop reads CASSLLGQGVVGAFF. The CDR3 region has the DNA TGTGCCAGCAGCTTATTGGGACAGGGCGTCGTGGGAGCTTTCTTT.

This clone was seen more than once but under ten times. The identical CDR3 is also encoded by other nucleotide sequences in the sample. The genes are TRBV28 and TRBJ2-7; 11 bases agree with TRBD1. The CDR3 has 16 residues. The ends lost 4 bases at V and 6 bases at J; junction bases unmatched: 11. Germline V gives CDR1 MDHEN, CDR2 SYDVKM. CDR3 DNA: TGTGCCAGCAGTTCAACAGGGACAGGGGGGTTAGGCGAGCAGTACTTC. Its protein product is CASSSTGTGGLGEQYF. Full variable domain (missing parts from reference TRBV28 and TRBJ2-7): DVKVTQSSRYLVKRTGEKVFLECVQDMDHENMFWYRQDPGLGLRLIYFSYDVKMKEKGDIPEGYSVSREKKERFSLILESASTNQTSMYLCASSSTGTGGLGEQYFGPGTRLTVT.

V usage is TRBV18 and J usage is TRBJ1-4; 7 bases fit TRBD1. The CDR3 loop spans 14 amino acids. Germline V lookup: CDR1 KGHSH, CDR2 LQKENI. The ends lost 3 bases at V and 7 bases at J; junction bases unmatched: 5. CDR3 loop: CASSPGHRGEKLFF. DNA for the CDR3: TGTGCCAGCTCACCGGGGCACAGGGGTGAAAAACTGTTTTTT.

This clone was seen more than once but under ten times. The chain's CDR3 is CASSQAKGGNTEAFF. The CDR3 nucleotides are TGCGCCAGCAGCCAAGCGAAGGGGGGGAACACTGAAGCTTTCTTT. The chain links TRBV4-3 to TRBJ1-1; possible D gene TRBD1, 6 bases. Between the trimmed V and J ends, which lost 1 base and 1 base, there was a span of 10 bases. The CDR3 runs 15 residues. Germline CDR1 is LGHNA and CDR2 is YSLEER.